These T cell receptor beta chains were read from a single sample in a study of blood T cell repertoires in COVID-19. Using immunoSEQ multiplex PCR, the repertoire was profiled, and TCRdb retains in-frame clones only, with some absent. The repertoire holds 40,000 to 50,000 clones, with approximately 85% as singletons. Sequenced sample: peripheral blood. All receptors derive from a human donor in a cohort sampled during active COVID-19. CDR3s include the opening cysteine and the closing phenylalanine or tryptophan. The order of the fields is J gene, D gene, V gene, clone size, CDR3 protein, CDR3 DNA. The D gene is left open where the match is weak. Expanded clones are given a class, and other clones once, few, many or no size at all.

J: TRBJ2-3; D: TRBD2; V: TRBV6-1; size: .; CDR3: CASSEASGGANTQYF; DNA: TGTGCCAGCAGTGAAGCTAGCGGGGGGGCAAATACGCAGTATTTT
J: TRBJ2-3; D: TRBD1; V: TRBV4-3; size: few; CDR3: CASSRERTGVFTDTQYF; DNA: TGCGCCAGCAGCCGCGAGCGCACAGGGGTTTTCACAGATACGCAGTATTTT
J: TRBJ2-6; D: .; V: TRBV19; size: .; CDR3: CASSLSGQGNPGANVLTF; DNA: TGTGCCAGTAGCCTATCAGGGCAAGGTAACCCTGGGGCCAACGTCCTGACTTTC
J: TRBJ2-3; D: TRBD2; V: TRBV5-1; size: .; CDR3: CASSYEGGSGGTDTQYF; DNA: TGCGCCAGCAGCTACGAGGGGGGTAGCGGGGGCACAGATACGCAGTATTTT
J: TRBJ2-7; D: TRBD2; V: TRBV5-1; size: few; CDR3: CASSRTSGSYEQYF; DNA: TGCGCCAGCAGCCGGACTAGCGGAAGCTACGAGCAGTACTTC
J: TRBJ1-2; D: .; V: TRBV3-1/TRBV3-2; size: .; CDR3: CASSQQGLSYGYTF; DNA: TGTGCCAGCAGCCAGCAGGGGCTGAGCTATGGCTACACCTTC
J: TRBJ1-1; D: .; V: TRBV7-9; size: .; CDR3: CASSRGIGSEAFF; DNA: TGTGCCAGCAGCCGCGGAATTGGCTCTGAAGCTTTCTTT
J: TRBJ1-4; D: .; V: TRBV5-1; size: .; CDR3: CASSLRNQGTNEKLFF; DNA: TGCGCCAGCAGCTTGAGGAACCAGGGTACTAATGAAAAACTGTTTTTT
J: TRBJ1-1; D: TRBD1; V: TRBV20-1; size: .; CDR3: CSATDRGTEAFF; DNA: TGCAGTGCTACTGACAGGGGCACTGAAGCTTTCTTT
J: TRBJ2-5; D: TRBD2; V: TRBV5-1; size: few; CDR3: CASSLGLAGEGQETQYF; DNA: TGCGCCAGCAGCTTGGGACTAGCGGGAGAGGGCCAAGAGACCCAGTACTTC